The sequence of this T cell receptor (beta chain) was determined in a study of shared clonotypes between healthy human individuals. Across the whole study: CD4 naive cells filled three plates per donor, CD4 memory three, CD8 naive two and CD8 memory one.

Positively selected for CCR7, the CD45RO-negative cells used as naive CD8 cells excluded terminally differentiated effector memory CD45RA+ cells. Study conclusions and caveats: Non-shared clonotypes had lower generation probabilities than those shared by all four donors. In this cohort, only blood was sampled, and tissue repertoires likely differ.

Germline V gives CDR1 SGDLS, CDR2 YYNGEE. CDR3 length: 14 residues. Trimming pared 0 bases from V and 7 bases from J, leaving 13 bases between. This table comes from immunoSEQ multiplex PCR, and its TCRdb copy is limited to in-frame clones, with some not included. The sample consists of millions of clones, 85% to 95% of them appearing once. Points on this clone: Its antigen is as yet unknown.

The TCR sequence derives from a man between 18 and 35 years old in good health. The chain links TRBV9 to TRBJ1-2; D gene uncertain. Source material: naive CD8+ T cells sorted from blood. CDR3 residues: CASSVVSGVGGYTF. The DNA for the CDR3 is TGTGCCAGCAGCGTAGTGTCTGGAGTTGGTGGCTACACCTTC.